The 6 T cell receptor beta chains below all came from one sample that was sequenced in a study of blood T cell repertoires in COVID-19 (dated by TCRdb to about 2020). Libraries came from the immunoSEQ multiplex PCR assay. Not all clones reach the TCRdb copy of this immuneACCESS table, which keeps in-frame sequences only. Checked studies attribute under half of the gap to unresolved V genes and leave the rest unexplained. The sample has under 350,000 clones on record, roughly 80% of them singletons. The ten largest clonotypes hold less than 6% of the sample. Sequenced sample: peripheral blood. These receptors were collected from a man in his sixties who had recovered from COVID-19.

The chain recombines TRBV10-2 with TRBJ2-2; 9 bases map to TRBD1. The CDR3 sequence is 15 residues long. The germline V gene encodes CDR1 WSHSY and CDR2 SAAADI. With 4 bases clipped from V and 2 bases from J, the junction kept 2 bases outside the gene matches. CDR3: CASSATGGNTGELFF. In DNA form, the CDR3 reads TGCGCCAGCAGTGCAACAGGGGGCAACACCGGGGAGCTGTTTTTT.

CDR3 coding DNA: TGTGCCAGCTCACTAAAATACTTAGAGACCCAGTACTTC. Its protein product is CASSLKYLETQYF. The genes are TRBV18 and TRBJ2-5; D not certain. V was trimmed by 4 bases and J by 4 bases, leaving 10 bases between them. The CDR3 runs to 13 residues. Germline CDR1 reads KGHSH; CDR2 reads LQKENI.

Concerning this clone itself: This sample also contains other DNA sequences that code for the same CDR3. The V gene is TRBV29-1, the J gene TRBJ2-7, with 7 nucleotides matching TRBD1. This CDR3 is built from 12 residues. Germline values: CDR1 SQVTM, CDR2 ANQGSEA. V shed 4 bases, J shed 3 bases, and the junction held 3 bases outside the gene matches. CDR3 nucleotides: TGCAGCGTTGGCGCAGGGGGCTACGAGCAGTACTTC. Its protein is CSVGAGGYEQYF.

V is TRBV2 and J is TRBJ1-3; D gene unclear. Trimming cost V 4 bases and J 0 bases, with 7 bases left between them. Germline CDR1 is SNHLY and CDR2 is FYNNEI. CDR3 length: 14 amino acids. The CDR3 here is CASSVPGSGNTIYF. CDR3 nucleotides: TGTGCCAGCAGTGTTCCAGGCTCTGGAAACACCATATATTTT.

The chain carries TRBV6-5 and TRBJ2-3; 7 bases match TRBD1. The length of the CDR3 is 13 residues. V dropped 6 bases and J dropped 6; count of bases not matched to a gene: 6. Germline lookup yields CDR1 MNHEY and CDR2 SVGAGI. The CDR3 DNA sequence: TGTGCCAGCAGACTGACAGGGACCGATACGCAGTATTTT. Its translation is CASRLTGTDTQYF.

This chain links TRBV11-2 with TRBJ2-1, with 10 bases identical to TRBD1. This CDR3 is built from 15 residues. V gave up 5 bases and J gave up 8 bases; unmatched junction bases: 9. The germline V gene has CDR1 SGHAT and CDR2 FQNNGV. The CDR3: CASSKRQGAQDEQFF. The DNA for the CDR3 is TGTGCCAGCAGCAAACGACAGGGGGCGCAGGATGAGCAGTTCTTC. Full variable domain (missing parts from reference TRBV11-2 and TRBJ2-1): EAGVAQSPRYKIIEKRQSVAFWCNPISGHATLYWYQQILGQGPKLLIQFQNNGVVDDSQLPKDRFSAERLKGVDSTLKIQPAKLEDSAVYLCASSKRQGAQDEQFFGPGTRLTVL.